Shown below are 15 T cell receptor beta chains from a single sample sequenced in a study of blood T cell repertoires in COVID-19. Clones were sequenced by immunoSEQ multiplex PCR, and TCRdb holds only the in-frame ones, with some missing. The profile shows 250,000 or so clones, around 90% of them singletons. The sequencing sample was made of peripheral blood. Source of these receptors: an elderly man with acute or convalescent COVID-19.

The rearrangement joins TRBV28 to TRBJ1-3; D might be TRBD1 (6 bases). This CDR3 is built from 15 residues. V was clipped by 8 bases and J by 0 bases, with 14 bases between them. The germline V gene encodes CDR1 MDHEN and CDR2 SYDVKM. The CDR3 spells CASSGTLFSGNTIYF. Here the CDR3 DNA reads TGTGCCAGCTCCGGGACACTCTTCTCTGGAAACACCATATATTTT.

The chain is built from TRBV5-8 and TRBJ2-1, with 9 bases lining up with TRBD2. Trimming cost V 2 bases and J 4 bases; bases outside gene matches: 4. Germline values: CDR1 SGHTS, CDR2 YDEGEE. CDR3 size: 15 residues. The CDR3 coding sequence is TGTGCCAGCAGCTTCGGGACTAGCTCTTACAATGAGCAGTTCTTC. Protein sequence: CASSFGTSSYNEQFF.

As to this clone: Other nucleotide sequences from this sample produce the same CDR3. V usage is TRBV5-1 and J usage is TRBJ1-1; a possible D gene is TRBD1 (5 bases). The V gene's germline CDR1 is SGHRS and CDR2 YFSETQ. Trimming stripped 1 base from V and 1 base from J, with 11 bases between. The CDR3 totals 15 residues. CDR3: CASSLLGASNTEAFF. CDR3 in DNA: TGCGCCAGCAGCTTGCTAGGGGCTTCGAACACTGAAGCTTTCTTT.

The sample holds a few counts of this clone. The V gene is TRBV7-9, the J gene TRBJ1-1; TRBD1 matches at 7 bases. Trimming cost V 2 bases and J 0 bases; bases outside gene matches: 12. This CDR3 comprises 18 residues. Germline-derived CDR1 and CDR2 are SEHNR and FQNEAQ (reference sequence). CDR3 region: CASSLQGGGVGVNTEAFF. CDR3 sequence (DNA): TGTGCCAGCAGCTTACAGGGGGGCGGGGTTGGAGTGAACACTGAAGCTTTCTTT.

CDR3 nucleotides: TGTGCCAGCAGCGTAGGGAGCGGACAGGGGGCTTGGGAGACCCAGTACTTC. This translates into CASSVGSGQGAWETQYF. The rearrangement links TRBV9 to TRBJ2-5; 11 bases are a match to TRBD1. Germline CDR1 SGDLS, CDR2 YYNGEE. This CDR3 comprises 17 residues. V trimming: 0 bases; J trimming: 5 bases; junction bases outside the gene matches: 9.

CDR3 protein: CASSFGLNNEQFF. CDR3 in DNA: TGTGCCAGCTCATTTGGACTAAACAATGAGCAGTTCTTC. V usage is TRBV18 and J usage is TRBJ2-1; the D gene is possibly TRBD2 (6 bases). The germline V and J ends were trimmed by 5 bases and 5 bases, with 10 bases remaining between them. Germline loops: CDR1 KGHSH, CDR2 LQKENI. The CDR3 length is 13 residues.

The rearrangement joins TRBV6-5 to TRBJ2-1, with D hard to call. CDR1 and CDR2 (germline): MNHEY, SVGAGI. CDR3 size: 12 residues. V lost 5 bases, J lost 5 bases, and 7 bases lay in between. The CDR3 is CASSPRDNEQFF. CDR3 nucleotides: TGTGCCAGCAGTCCCCGTGACAATGAGCAGTTCTTC.

The CDR3 DNA is TGTGCCAGCTCACCAAACACTATTTCCACTGAAGCTTTCTTT. Residues: CASSPNTISTEAFF. V gene TRBV18 combines with J gene TRBJ1-1; D uncertain. The length of the CDR3 is 14 residues. From germline, CDR1 is KGHSH and CDR2 LQKENI. V was trimmed by 2 bases and J by 4 bases, leaving 11 bases between them.

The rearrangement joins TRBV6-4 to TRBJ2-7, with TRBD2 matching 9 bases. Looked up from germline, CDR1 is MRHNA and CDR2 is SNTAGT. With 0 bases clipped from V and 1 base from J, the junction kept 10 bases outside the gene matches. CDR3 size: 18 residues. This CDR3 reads CASSDSGSGGLESYEQYF. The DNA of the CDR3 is TGTGCCAGCAGTGACTCAGGAAGCGGGGGGCTTGAGTCCTACGAGCAGTACTTC.

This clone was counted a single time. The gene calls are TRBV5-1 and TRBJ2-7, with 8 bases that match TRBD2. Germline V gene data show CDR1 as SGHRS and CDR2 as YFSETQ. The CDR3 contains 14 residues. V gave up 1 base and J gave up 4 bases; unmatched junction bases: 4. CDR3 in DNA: TGCGCCAGCAGCTTGACTAGCGGACGATACGAGCAGTACTTC. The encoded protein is CASSLTSGRYEQYF.

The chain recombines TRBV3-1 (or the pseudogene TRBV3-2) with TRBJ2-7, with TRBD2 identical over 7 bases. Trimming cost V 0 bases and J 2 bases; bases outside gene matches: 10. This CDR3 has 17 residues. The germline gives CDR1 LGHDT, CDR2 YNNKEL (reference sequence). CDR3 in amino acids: CASSQEGGSFTPYEQYF. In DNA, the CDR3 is TGTGCCAGCAGCCAAGAAGGCGGGAGTTTTACCCCCTACGAGCAGTACTTC.

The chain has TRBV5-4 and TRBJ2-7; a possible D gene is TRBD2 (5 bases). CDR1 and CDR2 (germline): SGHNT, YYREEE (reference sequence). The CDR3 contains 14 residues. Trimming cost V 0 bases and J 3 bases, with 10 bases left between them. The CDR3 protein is CASSLGIGSYEQYF. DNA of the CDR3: TGTGCCAGCAGCTTGGGTATAGGGAGCTACGAGCAGTACTTC. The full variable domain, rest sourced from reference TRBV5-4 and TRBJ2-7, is ETGVTQSPTHLIKTRGQQVTLRCSSQSGHNTVSWYQQALGQGPQFIFQYYREEENGRGNFPPRFSGLQFPNYSSELNVNALELDDSALYLCASSLGIGSYEQYFGPGTRLTVT.

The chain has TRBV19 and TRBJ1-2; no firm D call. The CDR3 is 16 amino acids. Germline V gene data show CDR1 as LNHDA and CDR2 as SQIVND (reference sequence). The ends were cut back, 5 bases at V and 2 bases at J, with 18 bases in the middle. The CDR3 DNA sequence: TGTGCCAGTAGTTCGACCCGCCAGGTTGCGAACTATGGCTACACCTTC. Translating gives CASSSTRQVANYGYTF.

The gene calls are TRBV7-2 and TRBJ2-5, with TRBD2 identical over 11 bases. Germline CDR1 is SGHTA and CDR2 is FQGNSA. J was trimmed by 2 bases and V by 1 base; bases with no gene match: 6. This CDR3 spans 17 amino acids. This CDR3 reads CASSLVSGGAIQETQYF. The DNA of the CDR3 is TGTGCCAGCAGCTTAGTTAGCGGGGGGGCTATACAAGAGACCCAGTACTTC.

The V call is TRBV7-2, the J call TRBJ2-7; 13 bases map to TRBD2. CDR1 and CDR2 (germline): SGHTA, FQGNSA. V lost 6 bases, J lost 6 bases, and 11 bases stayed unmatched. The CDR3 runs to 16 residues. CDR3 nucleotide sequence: TGTGCCAGCAGTCTATCCCGACTAGCGGGAGGCGGCGAGCAGTACTTC. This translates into CASSLSRLAGGGEQYF.